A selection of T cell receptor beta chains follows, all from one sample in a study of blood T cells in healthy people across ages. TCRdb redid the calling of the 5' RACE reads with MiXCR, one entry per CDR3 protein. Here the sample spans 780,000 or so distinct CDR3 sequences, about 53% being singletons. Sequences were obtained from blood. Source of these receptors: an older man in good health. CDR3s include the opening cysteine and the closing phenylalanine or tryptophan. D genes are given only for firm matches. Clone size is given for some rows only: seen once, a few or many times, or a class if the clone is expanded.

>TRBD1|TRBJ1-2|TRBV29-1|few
TGCAGCGTTGGGGACAGTAACTATGGCTACACCTTC
CSVGDSNYGYTF
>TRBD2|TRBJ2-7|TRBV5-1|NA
TGCGCCAGCAGCCAAACGACTAGCCCAACATACGAGCAGTACTTC
CASSQTTSPTYEQYF
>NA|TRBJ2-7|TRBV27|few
TGTGCCAGCAGTTTATCTCCGGACTACCCCTCCGAGCAGTACTTC
CASSLSPDYPSEQYF
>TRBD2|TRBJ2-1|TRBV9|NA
TGTGCCAGCAGCGTAGATACTAGCGGATACAATGAGCAGTTCTTC
CASSVDTSGYNEQFF
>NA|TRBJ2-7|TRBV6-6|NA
TGTGCCAGCAGTAACTGGGGACAAGGCGAGCAGTACTTC
CASSNWGQGEQYF
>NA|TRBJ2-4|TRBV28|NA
TGTGCCAGCAGTTTAGGAGCGAGAGTGTTTCGAGCCAAAAACATTCAGTACTTC
CASSLGARVFRAKNIQYF
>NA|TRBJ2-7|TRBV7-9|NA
TGTGCCAGCAGCTTAGCTGGGCTCTCCACCTACGAGCAGTACTTC
CASSLAGLSTYEQYF
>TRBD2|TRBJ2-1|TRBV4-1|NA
TGCGCCAGCAGCCCTCCGGCGGTAGCGGGGGGACCCAACAATGAGCAGTTCTTC
CASSPPAVAGGPNNEQFF
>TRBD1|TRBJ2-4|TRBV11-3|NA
TGTGCCAGCAGCACAGACAGGGGGCCTAAGCAAAACATTCAGTACTTC
CASSTDRGPKQNIQYF
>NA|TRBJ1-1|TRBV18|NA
TGTGCCAGCTCACCTAATAAGGGGGTTAGGGCTGAAGCTTTCTTT
CASSPNKGVRAEAFF
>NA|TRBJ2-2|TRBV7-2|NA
TGTGCCAGCAGCTTCTCAGTTGAGGCCGGGGAGCTGTTTTTT
CASSFSVEAGELFF
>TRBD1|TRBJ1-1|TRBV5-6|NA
TGTGCCAGCGGGGGCGGTAACAGGGGCACTGAAGCTTTCTTT
CASGGGNRGTEAFF
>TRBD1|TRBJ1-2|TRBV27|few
TGTGCCAGCAGTACCGCGACAGGGTACTATGGCTACACCTTC
CASSTATGYYGYTF
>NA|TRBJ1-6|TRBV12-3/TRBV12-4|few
TGTGCCAGCACCTTCCTGTCTGTAAATTCACCCCTCCACTTT
CASTFLSVNSPLHF
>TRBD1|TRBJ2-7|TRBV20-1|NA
TGCAGTGCTTCCACTACGGGACAGGGCAGGTACGAGCAGTACTTC
CSASTTGQGRYEQYF
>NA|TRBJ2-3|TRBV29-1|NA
TGCAGCGGAAACAGGGTTGAATCAGATACGCAGTATTTT
CSGNRVESDTQYF
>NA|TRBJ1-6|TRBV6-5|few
TGTGCCAGCAGTTATTCGGCGGGAAGCTCCTATAATTCACCCCTCCACTTT
CASSYSAGSSYNSPLHF